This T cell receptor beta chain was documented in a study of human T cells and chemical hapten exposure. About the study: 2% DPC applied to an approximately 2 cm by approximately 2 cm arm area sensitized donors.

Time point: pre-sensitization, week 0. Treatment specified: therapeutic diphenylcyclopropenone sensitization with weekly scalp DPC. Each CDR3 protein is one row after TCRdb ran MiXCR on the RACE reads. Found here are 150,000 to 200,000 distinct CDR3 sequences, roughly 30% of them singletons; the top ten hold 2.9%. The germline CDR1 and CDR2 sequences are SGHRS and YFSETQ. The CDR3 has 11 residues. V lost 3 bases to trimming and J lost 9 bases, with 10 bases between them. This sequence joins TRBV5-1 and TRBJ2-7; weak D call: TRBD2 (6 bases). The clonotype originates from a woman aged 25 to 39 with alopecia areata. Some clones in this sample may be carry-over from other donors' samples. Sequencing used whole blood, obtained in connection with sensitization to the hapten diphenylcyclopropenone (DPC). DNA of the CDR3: TGCGCCAGCAGCTCGGGGGTAGTGCAGTACTTC. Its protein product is CASSSGVVQYF.